This T cell receptor (beta chain) originates from a study of T-cell memory formation after mild COVID-19. TCRdb called the 5' RACE reads again in MiXCR, with one record for every CDR3 protein. The sample contains around 390,000 distinct CDR3 sequences, about a sixth of which appear only once. V was cut by 6 bases and J by 2 bases, with 14 bases left in between. The germline V gene has CDR1 DFQATT and CDR2 SNEGSKA (reference sequence). The CDR3 runs 14 residues. This clonotype was counted between two and nine times. This receptor was obtained from a man aged 18 to 35 who had mild COVID-19 (a few samples of this study predate the infection). Cell type and time point are not known. The sample was PBMCs or a T cell subset sorted from them (not recorded which). The chain joins TRBV20-1 to TRBJ1-5; tentatively, D is TRBD1 (6 bases). CDR3 loop: CSALQGSGNQPQHF. CDR3 bases: TGCAGTGCCTTACAGGGTTCGGGCAATCAGCCCCAGCATTTT.